The rows below give T cell receptor beta chains drawn from one sample of a study of cytomegalovirus exposure and HLA in healthy donors. Clones were sequenced by immunoSEQ multiplex PCR, and TCRdb holds only the in-frame ones, with some missing. The table records some 210,000 clones, approximately 78% of them present only once. The sequenced sample consisted of PBMCs. The origin of the receptors is a male donor in good health and CMV-seronegative. The CDR3 runs from the conserved cysteine through the conserved F or W. D genes are given only for firm matches. Some rows mark clone size as missing; the rest say once, few, many or name a class of expanded clone.

NA,TRBV7-9,TRBJ1-1,TRBD1,TGTGCCAGCAGCTTAGGCCCACAGGGGGGGACTGAAGCTTTCTTT,CASSLGPQGGTEAFF
NA,TRBV13,TRBJ2-5,NA,TGTGCCAGCAGCTTAGAAGGGACTGGGACAGCAAAAGAGACCCAGTACTTC,CASSLEGTGTAKETQYF
NA,TRBV15,TRBJ2-7,TRBD2,TGTGCCACCAGCAGAGTAGGCGGGAGTAGGTACGAGCAGTACTTC,CATSRVGGSRYEQYF
NA,TRBV27,TRBJ2-7,TRBD2,TGTGCCAGCAGTTTATCCGTGACTAGCGGAACCCTCTTTACCTACGAGCAGTACTTC,CASSLSVTSGTLFTYEQYF
NA,TRBV19,TRBJ2-1,TRBD2,TGTGCCAGTGGCCTTTTGGGGGGGTCCAATGAGCAGTTCTTC,CASGLLGGSNEQFF
once,TRBV4-1,TRBJ2-5,NA,TGCGCCAGCAGCCAAGATGGGGGGGGGCGCGAGACCCAGTACTTC,CASSQDGGGRETQYF
NA,TRBV10-1,TRBJ1-1,NA,TGCGCCAGCAGTGAGTCTCCGGGGAACACTGAAGCTTTCTTT,CASSESPGNTEAFF
NA,TRBV2,TRBJ2-2,TRBD1,TGTGCCAGCAGGGGACAGGGAGGTTCCGGGGAGCTGTTTTTT,CASRGQGGSGELFF
NA,TRBV10-2,TRBJ1-1,NA,TGCGCCAGCAGTGAGTCCCGACAAAACACTGAAGCTTTCTTT,CASSESRQNTEAFF
NA,TRBV19,TRBJ1-1,TRBD1,TGTGCCAGTAGTTTCAAGGGACAGGTGAACACTGAAGCTTTCTTT,CASSFKGQVNTEAFF
NA,TRBV2,TRBJ2-7,TRBD2,TGTGCCAGCAGTGAAGGGGCTAGCGGCCCCTCCTACGAGCAGTACTTC,CASSEGASGPSYEQYF
few,TRBV19,TRBJ2-1,TRBD2,TGTGCCAGTAGTCCGGGACTAGCGGGAGCCGCGGATGAGCAGTTCTTC,CASSPGLAGAADEQFF
NA,TRBV21-1,TRBJ1-5,NA,TGTGCCAGCAGCAAAGCAATACAGCCCCAGCATTTT,CASSKAIQPQHF
NA,TRBV19,TRBJ1-5,NA,TGTGCCAGTAGTTCAGGGCTAGGTCAGCCCCAGCATTTT,CASSSGLGQPQHF
NA,TRBV27,TRBJ2-7,TRBD1,TGTGCCAGCCGGGACAGGGGACGAGGGGAGCAGTACTTC,CASRDRGRGEQYF
NA,TRBV18,TRBJ1-1,TRBD1,TGTGCCAGCTCATCGCAGGGGGCCGGGAACACTGAAGCTTTCTTT,CASSSQGAGNTEAFF
NA,TRBV11-2,TRBJ2-1,TRBD2,TGTGCCAGCAGCCAAGGACTAGCGGGAAGTTTCTACAATGAGCAGTTCTTC,CASSQGLAGSFYNEQFF
NA,TRBV9,TRBJ1-5,NA,TGTGCCAGCAGCGTAGGACCTGTGGAGGGGCAGCCCCAGCATTTT,CASSVGPVEGQPQHF
NA,TRBV19,TRBJ2-5,NA,TGTGCCAGTAGTATATATCCCACGGGGGAGACCCAGTACTTC,CASSIYPTGETQYF
NA,TRBV6-6,TRBJ1-5,NA,TGTGCCAGCAGTTATAAGAGGCGGAATAGCAATCAGCCCCAGCATTTT,CASSYKRRNSNQPQHF
once,TRBV19,TRBJ2-2,TRBD2,TGTGCCAGTCAGTCGTGGCTAGCGGGGGCTTCGAACACCGGGGAGCTGTTTTTT,CASQSWLAGASNTGELFF
NA,TRBV4-2,TRBJ2-7,TRBD2,TGTGCCAGCAGCCATCCCGCTATCGGCACTAGCGGGAGCGGAGAGCAGTACTTC,CASSHPAIGTSGSGEQYF
NA,TRBV7-9,TRBJ2-5,TRBD1,TGTTCCAGCAGCTGGCCGGGACAGGAGGAAGAGACCCAGTACTTC,CSSSWPGQEEETQYF
NA,TRBV6-5,TRBJ2-7,NA,TGTGCCAGCACTTATCTAAACGAGCAGTACTTC,CASTYLNEQYF
few,TRBV4-1,TRBJ2-3,NA,TGCGCCAGCAGCCTGGGCCTTGATACGCAGTATTTT,CASSLGLDTQYF
NA,TRBV7-8,TRBJ1-4,TRBD1,TGTGCCAGCAGCCGATGGACAGGACTAAATGAAAAACTGTTTTTT,CASSRWTGLNEKLFF
NA,TRBV21-1,TRBJ2-6,NA,TGTGCCAGCAGCAAAGCGGGTACCGAGGGGACAGGGTCTGCCGGGGCCAACGTCCTGACTTTC,CASSKAGTEGTGSAGANVLTF
NA,TRBV16,TRBJ2-5,NA,TGTGCCAGCAGCCAATCCAGGGGAGAGACCCAGTACTTC,CASSQSRGETQYF
NA,TRBV5-1,TRBJ2-5,NA,TGCGCCAGCAGCTCGGGACTCCAAGAGACCCAGTACTTC,CASSSGLQETQYF
few,TRBV2,TRBJ1-1,TRBD1,TGTGCCAGCAGTGCGACAGGGTTTTCTGAAGCTTTCTTT,CASSATGFSEAFF
NA,TRBV18,TRBJ2-7,TRBD1,TGTGCCAGCTCGACATTAACAGGGGGCAAATCCTACGAGCAGTACTTC,CASSTLTGGKSYEQYF
NA,TRBV4-1,TRBJ1-2,NA,TGCGCCAGCAGCCCTACCGGGGGGGGAGGTGGCTACACCTTC,CASSPTGGGGGYTF
NA,TRBV5-6,TRBJ2-2,NA,TGTGCCAGCAGCCCGGGTTTGATGTGGAACACCGGGGAGCTGTTTTTT,CASSPGLMWNTGELFF
NA,TRBV19,TRBJ1-2,NA,TGTGCCAGTTCCCAACAGGTATCAGATGGCTACACCTTC,CASSQQVSDGYTF
NA,TRBV28,TRBJ1-5,NA,TGTGCCAGCAGTCCCAGACCTCTGACAGCCCGAACGAATCCCCAGCATTTT,CASSPRPLTARTNPQHF
NA,TRBV4-2,TRBJ2-2,TRBD2,TGTGCCAGCAGCCAAGATGAAGCGGGAGACACCGGGGAGCTGTTTTTT,CASSQDEAGDTGELFF
few,TRBV27,TRBJ1-3,NA,TGTGCCAGCAGTTTACGGGGTGGTGGAAACACCATATATTTT,CASSLRGGGNTIYF
NA,TRBV14,TRBJ2-1,TRBD2,TGTGCCAGCAGCCTTCCGGGACTAGCGGTTTACAATGAGCAGTTCTTC,CASSLPGLAVYNEQFF
few,TRBV6-5,TRBJ2-6,NA,TGTGCCAGCAGCTTTCTCCCTGGGGCCAACGTCCTGACTTTC,CASSFLPGANVLTF
NA,TRBV19,TRBJ1-5,TRBD1,TGTGCCGGAGGCAGGGGGTTGGATCAGCCCCAGCATTTT,CAGGRGLDQPQHF
NA,TRBV18,TRBJ2-5,TRBD1,TGTGCCAGCTCACCTAGGGACAGGGGGCGCCGGGAGACCCAGTACTTC,CASSPRDRGRRETQYF
once,TRBV25-1,TRBJ2-5,NA,TGTGCCAGCAGTGAAAGGGTATCGGGAGAGCAGTACTTC,CASSERVSGEQYF
once,TRBV28,TRBJ1-1,TRBD1,TGTGCCAGCAGTTTGCCCCCCGGGACAGTTGAAGCTTTCTTT,CASSLPPGTVEAFF
NA,TRBV6-5,TRBJ2-3,TRBD2,TGTGCCAGCAGCCGGACTAGCGGTAGCACAGATACGCAGTATTTT,CASSRTSGSTDTQYF
NA,TRBV5-5,TRBJ2-3,TRBD2,TGTGCCAGCAGACAACTAGCGGACACAGATACGCAGTATTTT,CASRQLADTDTQYF
NA,TRBV5-1,TRBJ2-1,NA,TGCGCCAGCAGCTTGATGCGTGGCAATGAGCAGTTCTTC,CASSLMRGNEQFF
few,TRBV7-9,TRBJ1-5,NA,TGTGCCAGCAGCCCCTCCGGGGGGAGTCAGCCCCAGCATTTT,CASSPSGGSQPQHF